This T cell receptor beta chain was retrieved from a study of preoperative IRX-2 immunotherapy in early breast cancer (dated by TCRdb to about 2019). Remarks on this clone: Its antigen specificity is not known. No base-level quality is on record; no much larger clone is a single base apart.

The library was produced with the immunoSEQ multiplex PCR assay. TCRdb holds this immuneACCESS table with in-frame rearrangements only. Some clones are missing; in checked studies, unresolved V genes explain under half, and the rest has no known cause. The sample table lists approximately 44,000 clones, around 96% of them with a count of one. The ten largest clonotypes hold 1.6% of the sample. The treatment or condition label corresponds to: preoperative locoregional IRX-2 cytokine immunotherapy. The samples were obtained from a phase Ib study in which preoperative, locoregional IRX-2 cytokine immunotherapy intended to prime immune responses was tested. The donors were early-stage breast cancer patients who were given IRX-2 prior to surgery. The cysteine opens and the phenylalanine closes a CDR3 of 15 amino acids. Only the CDR3 region is kept as DNA, spanning 45 bases read in frame from base 1. The germline ends are 20 bases apart after V is trimmed by 6 bases and J by 6 bases. CDR1 and CDR2, per the germline V gene, are MDHEN and SYDVKM.

The chain is made from TRBV28 and TRBJ1-2; the best D guess is TRBD1, with 5 bases matching. The sequence was obtained from a human donor with breast cancer. The sample in question was tumor tissue, obtained after IRX-2 immunotherapy. The DNA is TGTGCCAGCAGGGGACTGGATGCGTCTATGGATGGCTACACCTTC. This is translated as CASRGLDASMDGYTF.